What follows is one T cell receptor beta chain and its context. Its antigen is unknown. This record belongs to a study of identical twins. General study findings and limits: With beta out-of-frame sequences, excess sharing by twins was weaker.

Each CDR3 protein gets one entry after TCRdb re-called the 5' RACE reads with MiXCR. The repertoire consists of hundreds of thousands of distinct CDR3 sequences, with 20% to 25% occurring once and the leading ten covering 0.48%. The CDR3 contains 15 residues. The ends were cut back, 6 bases at V and 7 bases at J, with 18 bases in the middle. Germline V CDR1 and CDR2: SNHLY, FYNNEI. These data also featured in a second study, about yellow fever vaccine responses in identical twins.

The material sequenced was CD4+ T cells sorted from blood. The chain employs TRBV2 and TRBJ2-2; tentatively, D is TRBD2 (6 bases). The clonotype was recovered from a young woman in good health. In DNA, the CDR3 is TGTGCCAGCAGCGAGAAGGGACTCCCTGTCGGGGAGCTGTTTTTT. Protein product: CASSEKGLPVGELFF.